This T cell receptor (beta chain) stems from a study of T cells after yellow fever vaccination. TCRdb itself ran the 5' RACE reads through MiXCR, one entry per CDR3 protein. The sample lists about 580,000 distinct CDR3 sequences; approximately 16% were seen once. CDR1 is DFQATT, CDR2 SNEGSKA, per germline (reference sequence). Deletions cut 5 bases from V and 6 bases from J, with 8 bases between. The CDR3 is made up of 11 amino acids. Sample: PBMCs, taken 5 days after the first yellow fever vaccination. The clonotype comes from a man younger than 35 who received the YFV17D yellow fever vaccine. This chain connects TRBV20-1 to TRBJ2-4, with a weak D call TRBD2 (6 bases). CDR3 amino acids: CSAPAGNIQYF. In nucleotides, the CDR3 is TGCAGTGCTCCAGCGGGAAACATTCAGTACTTC.